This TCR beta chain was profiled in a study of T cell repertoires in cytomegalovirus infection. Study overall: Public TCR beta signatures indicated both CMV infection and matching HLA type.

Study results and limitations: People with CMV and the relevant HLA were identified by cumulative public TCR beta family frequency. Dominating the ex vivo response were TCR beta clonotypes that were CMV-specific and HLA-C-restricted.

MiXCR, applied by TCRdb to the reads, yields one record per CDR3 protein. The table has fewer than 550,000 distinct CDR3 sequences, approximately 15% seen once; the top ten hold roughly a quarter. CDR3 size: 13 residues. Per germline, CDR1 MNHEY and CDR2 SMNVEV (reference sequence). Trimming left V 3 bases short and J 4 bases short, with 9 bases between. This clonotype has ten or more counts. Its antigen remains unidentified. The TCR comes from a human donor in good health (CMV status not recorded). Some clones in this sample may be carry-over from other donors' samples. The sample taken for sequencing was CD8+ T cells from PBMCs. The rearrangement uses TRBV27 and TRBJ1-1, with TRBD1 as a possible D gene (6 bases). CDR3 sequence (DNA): TGTGCCAGCAGTTTTGGGACACTCACTGAAGCTTTCTTT. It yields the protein CASSFGTLTEAFF.